The 24 T cell receptor beta chains reported below all come from one sample, sequenced in a study of cytomegalovirus exposure and HLA in healthy donors. The PCR was carried out with 60 Vbeta primers and 13 Jbeta primers. The data were produced by immunoSEQ multiplex PCR, yet TCRdb's version contains in-frame clones alone and is incomplete. The profile shows about 160,000 clones, under 85% of them singletons. Sequenced: PBMCs. Every receptor here comes from a man aged 45-60 years in good health and CMV-seropositive.

The chain carries TRBV11-3 and TRBJ1-6; no clear D. This CDR3 contains 13 residues. V lost 0 bases and J 11 bases, leaving 8 bases between the germline ends. Germline-derived CDR1 and CDR2 are SGHNT and YENEEA. The CDR3 spells CASSLDSRAPLHF. CDR3 DNA: TGTGCCAGCAGCTTAGATTCGAGGGCACCCCTCCACTTT.

The chain carries TRBV5-1 and TRBJ2-7; 8 bases align to TRBD1. CDR3 size: 13 residues. Germline V gene data show CDR1 as SGHRS and CDR2 as YFSETQ. With 5 bases clipped from V and 9 bases from J, the junction kept 10 bases outside the gene matches. CDR3 sequence reads: CASSSTGELGQYF. CDR3 nucleotide sequence: TGCGCCAGCAGTTCGACAGGGGAACTCGGGCAGTACTTC.

The chain has TRBV29-1 and TRBJ1-1, with 7 bases matching TRBD1. The V and J ends lost 7 bases and 5 bases, in that order; junction bases with no gene match: 4. CDR3 size: 11 residues. Germline assignment: CDR1 SQVTM and CDR2 ANQGSEA. CDR3: CSAPRGTEAFF. CDR3 in DNA: TGCAGCGCCCCCAGGGGGACTGAAGCTTTCTTT.

The chain is built from TRBV6-4 and TRBJ2-3, with 8 bases lining up with TRBD2. Germline CDR1 and CDR2: MRHNA and SNTAGT. CDR3 length: 14 residues. Losses at the gene ends were 6 bases for V and 5 bases for J; bases not matched to a gene: 7. The CDR3 spells CASSRGGGGDTQYF. The CDR3 coding sequence is TGTGCCAGCAGCCGGGGGGGCGGGGGAGATACGCAGTATTTT.

The V call is TRBV2, the J call TRBJ1-2; D may be TRBD1 (5 bases). Germline assignment: CDR1 SNHLY and CDR2 FYNNEI. Trimming left V 0 bases short and J 7 bases short, with 12 bases between. This CDR3 region has 14 residues. CDR3 region: CASSEALQGSGYTF. The CDR3, as DNA: TGTGCCAGCAGTGAAGCGCTTCAGGGCTCTGGCTACACCTTC.

This chain joins TRBV4-2 and TRBJ2-2, with D unclear. CDR1 and CDR2 from the germline V gene are LGHNA and YNFKEQ. Deletions cut 0 bases from V and 2 bases from J, with 7 bases between. CDR3 length: 15 amino acids. CDR3 residues: CASSQDDSNTGELFF. The CDR3, as DNA: TGTGCCAGCAGCCAAGACGACTCCAACACCGGGGAGCTGTTTTTT.

The genes are TRBV4-3 and TRBJ2-5, with a tentative D call TRBD2 (5 bases). The CDR3 is 13 residues long. V was pared by 4 bases and J by 5 bases, with 11 bases between. Germline lookup yields CDR1 LGHNA and CDR2 YSLEER. The CDR3 DNA reads TGCGCCAGCAGCCCCACGGGGTACGAGACCCAGTACTTC. This codes for CASSPTGYETQYF.

This chain links TRBV30 with TRBJ2-5, with 9 bases identical to TRBD2. The assigned J gene may be wrong: the sequence end matches TRBJ2-7 better. The germline V gene has CDR1 GTSNPN and CDR2 SVGIG (reference sequence). CDR3 length: 14 residues. Here the CDR3 DNA reads TGTGCCTGGAGCCCGGGACTAGCTAGTTACGAGCAGTACTTC. The encoded protein is CAWSPGLASYEQYF.

The gene calls are TRBV5-4 and TRBJ1-1; perhaps TRBD1 as D (5 bases). Trimming pared 4 bases from V and 6 bases from J, leaving 10 bases between. This CDR3 comprises 12 residues. The germline V gene encodes CDR1 SGHNT and CDR2 YYREEE (reference sequence). CDR3 protein: CASSTDIAEAFF. The CDR3, as DNA: TGTGCCAGCAGCACGGACATCGCTGAAGCTTTCTTT.

This sequence joins TRBV6-5 and TRBJ1-5; perhaps TRBD1 as D (5 bases). The V end was cut by 6 bases, the J end by 6 bases, with 18 bases between. This CDR3 comprises 15 residues. The germline CDR1 and CDR2 sequences are MNHEY and SVGAGI. The chain's CDR3 is CASSGLGEGSQPQHF. CDR3 nucleotide sequence: TGTGCCAGCAGCGGCCTCGGGGAGGGGTCTCAGCCCCAGCATTTT.

V gene TRBV7-8 combines with J gene TRBJ1-5; no clear D gene. The CDR3 extends over 12 amino acids. Deletions cut 1 base from V and 15 bases from J, with 13 bases between. Germline V gene data show CDR1 as SGHVS and CDR2 as FQNEAQ. The CDR3 nucleotides are TGTGCCAGCAGCTTAGGCGGACTCGCAACGCATTTT. This codes for CASSLGGLATHF.

This clone was recorded once. The chain couples TRBV5-8 to TRBJ1-1, with D perhaps matching TRBD1 (5 bases). Looked up from germline, CDR1 is SGHTS and CDR2 is YDEGEE. V was shortened by 0 bases and J by 2 bases, with 14 bases between the two germline ends. CDR3 length equals 16 residues. The CDR3 is CASSLDIGATNTEAFF. Here the CDR3 DNA reads TGTGCCAGCAGCTTGGATATAGGGGCCACCAACACTGAAGCTTTCTTT.

This chain links TRBV25-1 with TRBJ1-2, with D uncertain. CDR3 length: 14 amino acids. Trimming cost V 4 bases and J 3 bases, with 12 bases left between them. CDR1 and CDR2 from the germline V gene are MGHDK and SYGVNS. The CDR3 nucleotides read TGTGCCAGCAGTGGGAGCGGTATCGACTATGGCTACACCTTC. It specifies CASSGSGIDYGYTF.

This chain joins TRBV11-3 and TRBJ2-1, with 12 nucleotides matching TRBD1. The CDR3 consists of 16 residues. The J segment lost 8 bases and the V segment lost 0 bases, leaving 5 bases of the junction unmatched. CDR1 is SGHNT and CDR2 is YENEEA in the germline V gene. CDR3 region: CASSLDSGTGGHEQFF. CDR3 sequence (DNA): TGTGCCAGCAGCTTAGATTCGGGGACAGGGGGCCATGAGCAGTTCTTC.

The J gene is TRBJ2-1, the V gene TRBV4-2; TRBD2 agrees at 12 bases. This CDR3 is built from 17 residues. Germline-derived CDR1 and CDR2 are LGHNA and YNFKEQ. J gave up 1 base and V 1 base, and 2 bases lay outside the gene matches. The CDR3 loop is CASSQAGTSGSYNEQFF. The CDR3 bases are TGTGCCAGCAGCCAAGCCGGGACTAGCGGGTCCTACAATGAGCAGTTCTTC.

The J gene is TRBJ2-7, the V gene TRBV10-3; possibly TRBD2 for D (6 bases). The germline gives CDR1 ENHRY, CDR2 SYGVKD. V was pared by 8 bases and J by 4 bases, with 12 bases between. The CDR3 is 12 residues long. CDR3 DNA: TGTGCCATCGGGGGGACGGTGTACGAGCAGTACTTC. This sequence encodes CAIGGTVYEQYF.

This clone was counted once. V is TRBV23-1 and J is TRBJ1-6; D is ambiguous. Being an ORF, TRBV23-1 has a function that is uncertain. The CDR3 contains 18 residues. Trimming removed 0 bases at V and 2 bases at J, with 14 bases between. As DNA, the CDR3 is TGCGCCAGCAGTCAATCCGGTGTAAGTGGTCCCTATAATTCACCCCTCCACTTT. As protein: CASSQSGVSGPYNSPLHF.

The CDR3 nucleotides are TGCAGCGCAAGCACTCCTGGGAACACTGAAGCTTTCTTT. It encodes CSASTPGNTEAFF. The chain couples TRBV29-1 to TRBJ1-1, with D uncertain. This CDR3 comprises 13 residues. V lost 7 bases and J 1 base, leaving 13 bases between the germline ends. Looked up from germline, CDR1 is SQVTM and CDR2 is ANQGSEA.

The J gene is TRBJ1-4, the V gene TRBV10-3; D remains unclear. V was trimmed by 3 bases and J by 3 bases, leaving 11 bases between them. The CDR3 has 15 amino acids. Per germline, CDR1 ENHRY and CDR2 SYGVKD. The CDR3 coding sequence is TGTGCCATCAGTGACGTCGGGAGTCCTAATGAAAAACTGTTTTTT. It specifies CAISDVGSPNEKLFF.

The J gene is TRBJ1-2, the V gene TRBV19; TRBD1 matches at 9 bases. In germline, CDR1 is LNHDA, CDR2 SQIVND (reference sequence). V was pared by 5 bases and J by 2 bases, with 3 bases of the junction left unmatched. The length of the CDR3 is 14 residues. The CDR3 DNA is TGTGCCAGTAGTCCAGGACAGGGGAACTATGGCTACACCTTC. Protein: CASSPGQGNYGYTF.

The chain employs TRBV19 and TRBJ2-7; D gene ambiguous. Trimming took 1 base from V and 2 from J, leaving 6 bases between them. CDR3 length: 13 amino acids. Germline CDR1 reads LNHDA; CDR2 reads SQIVND (reference sequence). The CDR3 region has the DNA TGTGCCAGTAGTATAGTTGTCGCCTACGAGCAGTACTTC. This encodes CASSIVVAYEQYF.

This chain joins TRBV5-1 and TRBJ2-5; 8 positions agree with TRBD2. The DNA matches TRBJ2-7 better at its end, which makes the J call doubtful. Germline loops: CDR1 SGHRS, CDR2 YFSETQ. The CDR3 is made up of 14 amino acids. As DNA, the CDR3 is TGCGCCAGCAGCTTGCGGGAGGGGAGGTACGAGCAGTACTTC. Translation: CASSLREGRYEQYF.

The chain is built from TRBV5-1 and TRBJ1-2; the D is unclear. The CDR3 covers 17 residues. V was trimmed by 1 base and J by 2 bases, leaving 18 bases between them. From germline, CDR1 is SGHRS and CDR2 YFSETQ. CDR3 loop: CASSLLGLTNINYGYTF. The CDR3 DNA follows: TGCGCCAGCAGCTTGCTCGGACTAACCAACATAAACTATGGCTACACCTTC.

This sequence joins TRBV5-1 and TRBJ2-1, with 9 bases identical to TRBD2. The CDR3 is 15 amino acids. Germline V gives CDR1 SGHRS, CDR2 YFSETQ. V was clipped by 0 bases and J by 9 bases; unmatched bases: 7. The CDR3 region has the DNA TGCGCCAGCAGCTTGGGGAGTAGCGGGGGCGGTGAGCAGTTCTTC. This translates into CASSLGSSGGGEQFF.